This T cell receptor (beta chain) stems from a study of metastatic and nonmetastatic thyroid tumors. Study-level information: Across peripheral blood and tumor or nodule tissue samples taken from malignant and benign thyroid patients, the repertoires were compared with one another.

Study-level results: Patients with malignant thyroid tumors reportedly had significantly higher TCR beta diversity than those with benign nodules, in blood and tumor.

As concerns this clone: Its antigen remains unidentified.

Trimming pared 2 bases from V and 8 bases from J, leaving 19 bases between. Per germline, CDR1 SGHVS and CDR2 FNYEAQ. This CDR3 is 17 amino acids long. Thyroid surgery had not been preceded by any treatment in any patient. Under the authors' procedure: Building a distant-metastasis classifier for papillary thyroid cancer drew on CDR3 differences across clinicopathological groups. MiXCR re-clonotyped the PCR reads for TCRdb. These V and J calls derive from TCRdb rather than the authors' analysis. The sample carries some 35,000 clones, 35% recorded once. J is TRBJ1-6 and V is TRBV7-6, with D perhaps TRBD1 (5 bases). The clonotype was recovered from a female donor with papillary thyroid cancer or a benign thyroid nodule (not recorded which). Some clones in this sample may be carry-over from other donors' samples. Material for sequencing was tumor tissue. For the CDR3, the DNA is TGTGCCAGCAGCTTAAGCGCGGGTTTGGCGGGGGATTCACCCCTCCACTTT. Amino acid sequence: CASSLSAGLAGDSPLHF. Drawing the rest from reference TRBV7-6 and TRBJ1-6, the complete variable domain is GAGVSQSPRYKVTKRGQDVALRCDPISGHVSLYWYRQALGQGPEFLTYFNYEAQQDKSGLPNDRFSAERPEGSISTLTIQRTEQRDSAMYRCASSLSAGLAGDSPLHFGNGTRLTVT.